This T cell receptor beta chain is from a study of CD8+CD57+ T cells in acquired aplastic anemia. As for the study in general: Average DNA yield from sorted CD4+ and CD8+ cells was approximately 3 ug.

Selection for sequencing was limited to patients who had shown CD8+CD57+ cell expansion by flow cytometry. Severe acquired aplastic anemia affected all patients. TCR beta VDJ combinations and CDR3 sequences were profiled from genomic DNA. TCRdb called the reads again in MiXCR, with one record for every CDR3 protein. Of about 470,000 distinct CDR3 sequences listed, around 33% are singletons. There are 17 residues in the CDR3. From germline, CDR1 is SGHRS and CDR2 YFSETQ. J was trimmed by 0 bases and V by 4 bases; bases with no gene match: 9. The study, taken as a whole, reports: Patients and controls turned out to have twenty-nine CD8+ CDR3 sequences in common. No significant patient-versus-control difference appeared in CD8+ Simpson's diversity.

Note on this clonotype: Its antigen remains unidentified.

The chain joins TRBV5-1 to TRBJ1-5; TRBD1 matches at 8 bases. Sequenced sample: sorted CD4+, CD8+, or CD8+CD57+ T cells (not recorded which) from PBMCs. The sequence was collected from a human donor with aplastic anemia. The CDR3 loop reads CASSEGTGPSSNQPQHF. The DNA of the CDR3 is TGCGCCAGCAGCGAAGGGACAGGACCTAGTAGCAATCAGCCCCAGCATTTT.